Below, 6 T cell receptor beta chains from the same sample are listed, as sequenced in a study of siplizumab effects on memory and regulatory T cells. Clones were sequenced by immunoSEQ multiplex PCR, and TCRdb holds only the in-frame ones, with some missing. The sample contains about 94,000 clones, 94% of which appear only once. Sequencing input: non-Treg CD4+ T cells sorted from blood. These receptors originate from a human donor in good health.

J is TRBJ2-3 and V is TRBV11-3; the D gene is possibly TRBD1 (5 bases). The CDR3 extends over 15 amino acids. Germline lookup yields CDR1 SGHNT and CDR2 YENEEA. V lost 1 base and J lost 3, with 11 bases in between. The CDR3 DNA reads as TGTGCCAGCAGCTTAGGGGGCTTGGGAACAGATACGCAGTATTTT. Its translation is CASSLGGLGTDTQYF.

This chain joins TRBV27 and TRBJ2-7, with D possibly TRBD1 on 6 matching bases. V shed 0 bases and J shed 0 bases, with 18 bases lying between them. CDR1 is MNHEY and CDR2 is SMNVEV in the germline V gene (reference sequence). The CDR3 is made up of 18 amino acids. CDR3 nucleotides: TGTGCCAGCAGTTTATCTTGGGGACGGACAGCCGGCTCCTACGAGCAGTACTTC. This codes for CASSLSWGRTAGSYEQYF.

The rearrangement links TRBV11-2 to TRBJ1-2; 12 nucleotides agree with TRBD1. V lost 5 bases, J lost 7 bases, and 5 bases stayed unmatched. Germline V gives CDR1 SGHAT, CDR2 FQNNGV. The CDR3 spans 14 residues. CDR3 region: CASSPGTGGGGYTF. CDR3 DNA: TGTGCCAGCAGCCCAGGGACAGGGGGCGGTGGCTACACCTTC.

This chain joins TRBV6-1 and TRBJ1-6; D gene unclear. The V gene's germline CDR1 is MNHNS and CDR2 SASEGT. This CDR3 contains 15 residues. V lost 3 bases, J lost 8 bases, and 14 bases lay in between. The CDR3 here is CASSDRAGKDSPLHF. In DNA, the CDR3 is TGTGCCAGCAGTGATAGGGCTGGGAAGGATTCACCCCTCCACTTT.

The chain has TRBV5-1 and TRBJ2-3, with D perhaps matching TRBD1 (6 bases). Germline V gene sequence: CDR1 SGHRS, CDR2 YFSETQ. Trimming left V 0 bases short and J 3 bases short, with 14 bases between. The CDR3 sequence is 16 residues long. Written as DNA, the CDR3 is TGCGCCAGCAGCTTGGGGACAGTCGGCTTTACAGATACGCAGTATTTT. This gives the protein CASSLGTVGFTDTQYF.

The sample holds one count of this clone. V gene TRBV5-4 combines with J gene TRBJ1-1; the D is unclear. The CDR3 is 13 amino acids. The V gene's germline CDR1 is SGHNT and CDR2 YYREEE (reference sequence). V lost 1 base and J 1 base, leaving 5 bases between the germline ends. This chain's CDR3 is CASSLRPNTEAFF. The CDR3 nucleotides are TGTGCCAGCAGCTTGCGTCCGAACACTGAAGCTTTCTTT.